Each of the 3 T cell receptor beta chains below was sequenced from the same sample in a study of blood T cell repertoires in COVID-19 (dated by TCRdb to the early 2020s). The library was built by means of the immunoSEQ multiplex PCR assay. TCRdb took over this immuneACCESS table, retaining in-frame rearrangements with V and J assigned. Such tables are incomplete; in checked studies, under half of the missing clones stem from an unresolved V gene, and the remainder is unexplained. This sample comprises about 270,000 clones, approximately 85% of them detected only once. Of the sample, less than 15% falls within the top ten clones. The sequencing input was peripheral blood. Receptors originate from a human donor in a cohort sampled during active COVID-19.

This sequence joins TRBV3-1 (or the pseudogene TRBV3-2) and TRBJ2-2, with TRBD2 matching over 12 bases. Germline CDR1 is LGHDT and CDR2 is YNNKEL (reference sequence). Trimming removed 1 base from V and 7 bases from J; junction bases left unmatched: 4. This CDR3 contains 16 residues. The CDR3 bases are TGTGCCAGCAGCCAAGGACTAGCGGGAGTTGGCGGGGAGCTGTTTTTT. As protein: CASSQGLAGVGGELFF.

The CDR3 is CASSQGQNRNNEQFF. CDR3 in DNA: TGTGCCAGCAGCCAGGGACAGAACCGAAACAATGAGCAGTTCTTC. The chain recombines TRBV14 with TRBJ2-1; 7 bases match TRBD1. From germline, CDR1 is SGHDN and CDR2 FVKESK. The V gene end was trimmed by 3 bases and the J gene end by 5 bases; junction bases not matched to a gene: 7. The CDR3 loop spans 15 amino acids.

This sequence joins TRBV5-5 and TRBJ2-3, with 9 bases matching TRBD1. CDR3 length: 15 residues. V dropped 0 bases and J dropped 5; count of bases not matched to a gene: 4. Germline CDR1 SGHKS, CDR2 YYEKEE (reference sequence). The CDR3 is CASSLVGTGRDTQYF. CDR3 bases: TGTGCCAGCAGCTTGGTGGGGACAGGGAGAGATACGCAGTATTTT.